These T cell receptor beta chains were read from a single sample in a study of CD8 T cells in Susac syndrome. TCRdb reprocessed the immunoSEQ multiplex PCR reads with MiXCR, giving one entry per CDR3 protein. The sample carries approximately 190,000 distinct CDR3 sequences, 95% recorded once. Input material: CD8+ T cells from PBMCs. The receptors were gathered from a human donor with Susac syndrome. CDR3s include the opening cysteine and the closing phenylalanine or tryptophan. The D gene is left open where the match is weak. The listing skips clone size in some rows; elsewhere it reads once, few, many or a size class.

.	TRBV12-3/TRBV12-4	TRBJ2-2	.	CASSFEDSNTGELFF	TGTGCCAGCAGTTTCGAGGACTCGAACACCGGGGAGCTGTTTTTT
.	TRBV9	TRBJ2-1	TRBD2	CASSQSGSHHNEQFF	TGTGCCAGCAGCCAGAGCGGGAGCCATCACAATGAGCAGTTCTTC
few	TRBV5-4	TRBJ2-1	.	CASSLVANEQFF	TGTGCCAGCAGCTTGGTGGCAAATGAGCAGTTCTTC
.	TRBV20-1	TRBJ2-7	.	CSARDGSGASYEQYF	TGCAGTGCTAGAGATGGTTCTGGAGCTTCCTACGAGCAGTACTTC
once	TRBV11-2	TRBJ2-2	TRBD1	CASSPDRGRTGELFF	TGTGCCAGCAGCCCGGACAGGGGGCGCACCGGGGAGCTGTTTTTT
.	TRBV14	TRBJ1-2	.	CASSQGAYGYTF	TGTGCCAGCAGCCAAGGAGCCTATGGCTACACCTTC
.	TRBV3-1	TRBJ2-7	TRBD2	CASSQDIAGEDSYEQYF	TGTGCCAGCAGCCAAGATATAGCGGGAGAAGATTCCTACGAGCAGTACTTC
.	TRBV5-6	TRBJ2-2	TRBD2	CASSLLAGAGELFF	TGTGCCAGCAGCTTACTAGCGGGAGCCGGGGAGCTGTTTTTT
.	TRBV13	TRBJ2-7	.	CASSLAAGYEQYF	TGTGCCAGCAGCTTAGCTGCCGGCTACGAGCAGTACTTC
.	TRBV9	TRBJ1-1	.	CASSGGQPEAFF	TGTGCCAGCAGCGGAGGACAGCCTGAAGCTTTCTTT
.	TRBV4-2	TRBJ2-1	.	CASSQEPGTLYYNEQFF	TGTGCCAGCAGCCAAGAGCCCGGGACTCTTTATTACAATGAGCAGTTCTTC
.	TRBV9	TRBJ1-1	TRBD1	CASSRPGTGDFEAFF	TGTGCCAGCAGTCGTCCCGGGACAGGGGATTTTGAAGCTTTCTTT
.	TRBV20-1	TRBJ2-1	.	CSASNPPYNEQFF	TGCAGTGCTAGTAATCCTCCCTACAATGAGCAGTTCTTC
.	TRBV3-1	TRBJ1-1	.	CASSQDHRANTEAFF	TGTGCCAGCAGCCAAGACCACAGGGCGAACACTGAAGCTTTCTTT
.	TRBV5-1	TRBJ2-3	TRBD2	CASSLGSGRSDTQYF	TGCGCCAGCAGCTTGGGAAGCGGGAGATCAGATACGCAGTATTTT
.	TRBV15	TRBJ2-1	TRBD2	CAAGLAGPNEQFF	TGTGCCGCGGGACTAGCGGGACCCAATGAGCAGTTCTTC
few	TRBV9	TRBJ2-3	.	CASRSGTDTQYF	TGTGCCAGCCGAAGTGGAACAGATACGCAGTATTTT
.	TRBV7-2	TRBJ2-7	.	CASSLSLGEQYF	TGTGCCAGCAGCTTAAGCTTGGGAGAGCAGTACTTC
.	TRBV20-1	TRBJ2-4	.	CSATPLSRGGNIQYF	TGCAGTGCCACCCCGCTCTCCAGGGGCGGTAACATTCAGTACTTC
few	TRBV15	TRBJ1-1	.	CATKARGTAEAFF	TGTGCCACCAAAGCCAGAGGGACGGCAGAAGCTTTCTTT
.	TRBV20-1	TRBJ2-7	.	CSARGTAVTYEQYF	TGCAGTGCTAGAGGCACGGCCGTCACCTACGAGCAGTACTTC
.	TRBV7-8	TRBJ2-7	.	CASSFGSGAYEQYF	TGTGCCAGCAGCTTTGGTTCAGGGGCCTACGAGCAGTACTTC
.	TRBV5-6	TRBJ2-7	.	CASSLSDWGGEQYF	TGTGCCAGCAGCTTGTCGGACTGGGGTGGCGAGCAGTACTTC
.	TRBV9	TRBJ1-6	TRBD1	CASSVDPDRGEGNNSPLHF	TGTGCCAGCAGCGTAGACCCCGACAGGGGAGAGGGTAATAATTCACCCCTCCACTTT
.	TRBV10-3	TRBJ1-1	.	CAISEGVEAFF	TGTGCCATCAGTGAGGGTGTTGAAGCTTTCTTT
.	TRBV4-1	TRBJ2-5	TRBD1	CASSFKDRAEETQYF	TGCGCCAGCAGCTTTAAGGACAGGGCCGAAGAGACCCAGTACTTC
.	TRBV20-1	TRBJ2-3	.	CSARESFSTDTQYF	TGCAGTGCTAGAGAAAGCTTTAGCACAGATACGCAGTATTTT
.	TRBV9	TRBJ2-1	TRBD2	CASGTGLADEQFF	TGTGCCAGCGGGACGGGACTAGCGGATGAGCAGTTCTTC
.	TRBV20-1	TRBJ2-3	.	CSSLGDTQYF	TGCAGTTCCTTAGGGGATACGCAGTATTTT
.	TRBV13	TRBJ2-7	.	CASSTDGKIEYF	TGTGCCAGCAGCACCGACGGAAAGATAGAGTACTTC
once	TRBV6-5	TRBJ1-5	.	CASGRAQGPNQPQHF	TGTGCCAGCGGCCGGGCACAGGGACCCAATCAGCCCCAGCATTTT
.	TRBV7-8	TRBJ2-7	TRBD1	CASSLLLSGQGAEQYF	TGTGCCAGCAGCTTATTGTTGTCAGGACAGGGGGCCGAGCAGTACTTC
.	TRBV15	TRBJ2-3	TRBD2	CATSPQAGYYSDTQYF	TGTGCCACCAGCCCCCAAGCGGGGTATTACAGTGATACGCAGTATTTT
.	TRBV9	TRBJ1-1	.	CASSVSDLVTNEAFF	TGTGCCAGCAGCGTTTCGGATTTAGTGACCAATGAAGCTTTCTTT
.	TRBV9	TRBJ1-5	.	CASSLQGDSNQPQHF	TGTGCCAGCAGCCTCCAAGGTGATAGCAATCAGCCCCAGCATTTT
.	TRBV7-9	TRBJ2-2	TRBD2	CASSPGLAGYTGELFF	TGTGCCAGCAGCCCCGGACTAGCGGGATACACCGGGGAGCTGTTTTTT
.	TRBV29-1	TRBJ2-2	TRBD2	CSVAPGTSGSLYANTGELFF	TGCAGCGTTGCCCCCGGGACTAGCGGGAGTCTTTACGCGAACACCGGGGAGCTGTTTTTT
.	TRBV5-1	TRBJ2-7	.	CASSLLLVNF	TGCGCCAGCAGCTTGTTACTAGTTAACTTC
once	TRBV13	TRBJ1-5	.	CASSLKGSQPQHF	TGTGCCAGCAGCTTAAAGGGAAGTCAGCCCCAGCATTTT
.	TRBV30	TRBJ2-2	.	CAWSVVGAGELFF	TGTGCCTGGAGTGTGGTAGGGGCCGGGGAGCTGTTTTTT
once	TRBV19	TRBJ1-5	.	CASSMAVGYSNQPQHF	TGTGCCAGTAGTATGGCTGTAGGATATAGCAATCAGCCCCAGCATTTT
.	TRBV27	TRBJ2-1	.	CASRPVGLGYNEQFF	TGTGCCAGCCGACCGGTGGGGCTGGGGTACAATGAGCAGTTCTTC
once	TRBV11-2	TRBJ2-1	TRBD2	CASSFGSGPYNEQFF	TGTGCCAGCAGCTTCGGTAGCGGGCCCTACAATGAGCAGTTCTTC
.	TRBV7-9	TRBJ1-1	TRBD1	CASTGQGILNTEAFF	TGTGCCAGCACGGGACAGGGAATTCTGAACACTGAAGCTTTCTTT
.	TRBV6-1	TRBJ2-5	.	CASSWGGRETQYF	TGTGCCAGCAGTTGGGGAGGCAGAGAGACCCAGTACTTC
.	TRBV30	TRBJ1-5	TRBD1	CAFGQDSNQPQHF	TGTGCCTTCGGACAGGATAGCAATCAGCCCCAGCATTTT
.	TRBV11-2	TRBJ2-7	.	CASSFSTGEQYF	TGTGCCAGCAGCTTTTCGACAGGCGAGCAGTACTTC
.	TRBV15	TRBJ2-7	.	CATSRDSYEQYF	TGTGCCACCAGCAGAGATAGTTACGAGCAGTACTTC
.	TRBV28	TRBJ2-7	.	CASMRTEYEQYF	TGTGCCAGCATGCGGACAGAATACGAGCAGTACTTC
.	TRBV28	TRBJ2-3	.	CASSPTGPDTQYF	TGTGCCAGCAGTCCCACAGGGCCAGATACGCAGTATTTT
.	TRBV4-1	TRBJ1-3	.	CASSQDVLVGNTIYF	TGCGCCAGCAGCCAAGACGTACTGGTAGGAAACACCATATATTTT
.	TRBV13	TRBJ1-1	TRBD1	CASSSNRGRDTEAFF	TGTGCCAGCAGCTCGAACAGGGGGCGGGACACTGAAGCTTTCTTT
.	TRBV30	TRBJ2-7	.	CAWDGGRYEQYF	TGTGCCTGGGACGGAGGGCGGTACGAGCAGTACTTC
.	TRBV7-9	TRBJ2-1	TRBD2	CASSFTTSNNEQFF	TGTGCCAGCAGCTTCACGACTAGCAACAATGAGCAGTTCTTC
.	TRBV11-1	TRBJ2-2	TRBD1	CASSSPGQGITGELFF	TGTGCCAGCAGCTCACCGGGACAGGGGATCACCGGGGAGCTGTTTTTT